Given below is one TCR beta chain in context. What it binds is not known. This record belongs to a study of shared clonotypes between healthy human individuals. On the study more broadly: Donors were a couple of women and a few men aged 18 to 49. CD8 memory received one plate per donor, CD8 naive two, CD4 memory three and CD4 naive three.

Trimming took 9 bases from V and 3 from J; bases not matched to a gene: 9. Germline CDR1 reads SNHLY; CDR2 reads FYNNEI. This CDR3 has 17 amino acids. Whole-study results and caveats: A handful of donors shared approximately 5% of their naive CD4 clonotypes.

The test was conducted at deep level. Clones were sequenced by immunoSEQ multiplex PCR, and TCRdb holds only the in-frame ones, with some missing. The profile shows approximately 810,000 clones, 80% to 95% of them singletons. Positive CCR7 selection of CD45RO-negative cells yielded the naive CD8 cells, and terminally differentiated effector memory CD45RA+ cells were excluded. Material for sequencing was naive CD8+ T cells sorted from blood. The source of this sequence is a man aged 25-45 years in good health. This chain connects TRBV2 to TRBJ2-3; TRBD2 matches at 16 bases. This chain's CDR3 is CARIGTSGRAGTDTQYF. The CDR3 DNA follows: TGTGCCAGAATTGGGACTAGCGGGAGGGCCGGGACAGATACGCAGTATTTT.